This T cell receptor (beta chain) stems from a study of a mutant IDH1 vaccine in newly diagnosed glioma. Turning to the study itself: Patients began vaccination 4-6 weeks after radiotherapy alone, or with temozolomide cycles. Every participant had undergone radiotherapy, temozolomide, or both before, and most underwent both.

As for this clone: Its antigen remains unknown.

Data came from immunoSEQ multiplex PCR; TCRdb stores just in-frame clones and leaves some out. The sample has roughly 56,000 clones; about 79% are singletons. Findings and limits, study-wide: A vaccine-induced immune response developed in around 94% of the patients. Seemingly, pseudoprogression had no relation to changes in the top peripheral T cell clonotypes.

Time point denoted: week 47, end of study. The vaccine gave 300 ug of a 20-mer mutant IDH1 peptide subcutaneously per dose. V lost 3 bases to trimming and J lost 7 bases; unmatched junction nucleotides: 4. The CDR3 is 13 amino acids. Germline V gene lookup returns CDR1 SGDLS and CDR2 YYNGEE. Sequenced material: PBMCs, taken from a glioma patient whose treatment included an IDH1 peptide vaccine. The TCR originated in a man aged 50-60 years with glioma. The chain joins TRBV9 to TRBJ1-1; 9 bases fit TRBD1. This chain's CDR3 is CASSDRGRGEAFF. The DNA of the CDR3 is TGTGCCAGCAGCGACAGGGGGCGGGGTGAAGCTTTCTTT.